The source of this T cell receptor (beta chain) is a study of blood T cells in healthy people across ages. Study results and limitations: Diversity figures derived from one million T cells were judged to underestimate the true value. Diversity of TCR beta correlated strongly with naive T cell percentage.

In regard to this clonotype: No antigen is known for it.

It was with a sample-barcoded 5' primer and a J-beta primer mix that a second PCR of roughly 7 to 12 cycles was run. MiXCR was run by TCRdb on the 5' RACE reads, yielding one entry per CDR3 protein. The table records 2 million or so distinct CDR3 sequences, approximately 50% of them present only once. This TCR was sampled from a woman between 40 and 55 years old in good health. Source material: blood.

The CDR3 region has the DNA TGTGCCAGCAGCCCCCGGACTAGCGGGGGGTGGAATGAGCAGTTCTTC. This sequence encodes CASSPRTSGGWNEQFF. This rearrangement joins TRBV9 to TRBJ2-1; 14 nucleotides agree with TRBD2. The trim removed 4 bases at V and 7 bases at J, leaving 7 bases unmatched. Germline CDR1 and CDR2: SGDLS and YYNGEE. The CDR3 covers 16 residues.